This paragraph covers one TCR beta chain sequence. The antigen remains unidentified. The source of the sample is a study of CD8 T cells in Susac syndrome. Study-wide points: The total CD8+ repertoires yielded sixteen Susac-specific public clones and the CD8+ TEMRA repertoires yielded about 5. Regarding the TCR sequencing and HLA analysis, the study admitted that a relatively small number of individuals were involved.

RNA totalling about 0.45 to 1 ug underwent reverse transcription with random hexamers. TCRdb reprocessed the immunoSEQ multiplex PCR reads with MiXCR, giving one entry per CDR3 protein. Among tens of thousands of distinct CDR3 sequences listed, approximately 96% were seen once. Negative isolation was applied to CD8+ and CD4+ T cells, and FACS enrichment was applied to TEMRA cells. The CDR3 loop spans 15 amino acids. Trimming removed 7 bases at V and 3 bases at J, with 13 bases between. In germline, CDR1 is SEHNR, CDR2 FQNEAQ (reference sequence). The TCR was taken from a human donor with Susac syndrome. The gene calls are TRBV7-9 and TRBJ1-6, with D perhaps TRBD1 (6 bases). The sequenced sample consisted of CD8+ T cells from PBMCs. Written as DNA, the CDR3 is TGTGCCAGCATCAGGACAGACCACTATAATTCACCCCTCCACTTT. It is translated as CASIRTDHYNSPLHF.